The sequence of this T cell receptor (beta chain) was determined in a study of blood T cell repertoires in COVID-19. Participants' reported clinical history set cohort assignment. Cohort 3 recovered donors had two negative PCRs, clearance, or symptom resolution. Per the original data handling: For nucleated cells, counts were estimated from reference gene primer amplification. The table came from immunoSEQ multiplex PCR; TCRdb's copy has only in-frame clones and leaves some out. The V and J calls and the clone size are those of that table, but D and trimming were determined from the DNA. The data show roughly 350,000 clones, under 95% seen once. Trimming removed 1 base at V and 2 bases at J, with 11 bases between. CDR3 size: 15 residues. Germline assignment: CDR1 SGHNT and CDR2 YENEEA.

The chain couples TRBV11-3 to TRBJ1-1, with D possibly matching TRBD1 (6 bases). The TCR comes from a woman younger than 45 who had recovered from COVID-19. What was sequenced was PBMCs or T cells enriched from blood (not recorded which). The CDR3 loop is CASSLVGTPNTEAFF. CDR3 in DNA: TGTGCCAGCAGCTTAGTTGGGACACCCAACACTGAAGCTTTCTTT.